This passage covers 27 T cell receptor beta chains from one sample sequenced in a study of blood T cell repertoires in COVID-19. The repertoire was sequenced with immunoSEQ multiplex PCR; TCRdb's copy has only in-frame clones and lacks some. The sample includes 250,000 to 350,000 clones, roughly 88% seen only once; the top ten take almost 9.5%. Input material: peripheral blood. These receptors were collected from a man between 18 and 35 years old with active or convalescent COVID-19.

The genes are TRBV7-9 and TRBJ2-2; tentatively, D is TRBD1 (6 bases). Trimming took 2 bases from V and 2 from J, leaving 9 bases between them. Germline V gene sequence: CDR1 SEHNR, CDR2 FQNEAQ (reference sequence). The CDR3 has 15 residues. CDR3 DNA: TGTGCCAGCAGCTTAAGGACAGCCAACACCGGGGAGCTGTTTTTT. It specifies CASSLRTANTGELFF.

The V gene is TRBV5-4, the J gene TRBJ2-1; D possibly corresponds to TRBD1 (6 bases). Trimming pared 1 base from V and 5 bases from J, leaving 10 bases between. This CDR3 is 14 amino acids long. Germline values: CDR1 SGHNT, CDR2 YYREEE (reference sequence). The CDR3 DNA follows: TGTGCCAGCAGCTTGAGACAGGAGGACAATGAGCAGTTCTTC. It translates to CASSLRQEDNEQFF.

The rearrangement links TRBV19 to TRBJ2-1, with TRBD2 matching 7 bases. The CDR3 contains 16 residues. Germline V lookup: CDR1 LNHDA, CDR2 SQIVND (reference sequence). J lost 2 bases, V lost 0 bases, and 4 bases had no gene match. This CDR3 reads CASSIDSGLTYNEQFF. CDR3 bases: TGTGCCAGTAGTATAGATAGCGGGTTAACCTACAATGAGCAGTTCTTC.

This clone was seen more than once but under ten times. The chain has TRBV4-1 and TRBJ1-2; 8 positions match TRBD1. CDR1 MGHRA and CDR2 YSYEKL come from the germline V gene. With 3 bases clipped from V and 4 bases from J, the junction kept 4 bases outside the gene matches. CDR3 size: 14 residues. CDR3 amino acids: CASSQGDRSYGYTF. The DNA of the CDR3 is TGCGCCAGCAGCCAGGGGGACAGGTCCTATGGCTACACCTTC.

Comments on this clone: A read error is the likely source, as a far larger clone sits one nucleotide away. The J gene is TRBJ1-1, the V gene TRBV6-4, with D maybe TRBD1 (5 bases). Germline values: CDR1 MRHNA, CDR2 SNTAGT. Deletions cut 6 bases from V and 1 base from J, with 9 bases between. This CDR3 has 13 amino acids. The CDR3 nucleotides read TGTGCCAGCAGCAAGACAGAGAACACTGAAGCTTTCTTT. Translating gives CASSKTENTEAFF.

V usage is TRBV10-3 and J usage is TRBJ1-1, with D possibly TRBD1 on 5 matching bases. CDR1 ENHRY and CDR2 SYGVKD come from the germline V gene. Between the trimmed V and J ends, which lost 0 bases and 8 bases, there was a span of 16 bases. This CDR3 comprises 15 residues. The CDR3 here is CAISESTREGSEAFF. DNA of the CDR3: TGTGCCATCAGTGAGTCGACCAGGGAGGGTTCGGAAGCTTTCTTT.

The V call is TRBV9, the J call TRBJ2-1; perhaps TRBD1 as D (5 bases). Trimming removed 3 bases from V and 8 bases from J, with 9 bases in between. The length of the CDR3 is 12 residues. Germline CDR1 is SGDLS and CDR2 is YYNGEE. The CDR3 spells CASSELTDEQFF. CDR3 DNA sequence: TGTGCCAGCAGCGAACTGACAGATGAGCAGTTCTTC.

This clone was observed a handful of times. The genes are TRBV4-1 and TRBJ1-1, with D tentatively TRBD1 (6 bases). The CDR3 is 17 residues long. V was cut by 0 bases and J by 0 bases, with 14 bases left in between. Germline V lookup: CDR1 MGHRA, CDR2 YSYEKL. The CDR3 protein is CASSQDLRGFMNTEAFF. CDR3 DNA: TGCGCCAGCAGCCAAGACCTCAGGGGATTCATGAACACTGAAGCTTTCTTT.

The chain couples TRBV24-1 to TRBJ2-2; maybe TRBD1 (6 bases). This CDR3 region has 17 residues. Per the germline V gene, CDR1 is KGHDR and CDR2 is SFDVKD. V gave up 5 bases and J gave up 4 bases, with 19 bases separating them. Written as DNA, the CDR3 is TGTGCCACCAGTGCCAACTCCGGGACAACGGGCACCGGGGAGCTGTTTTTT. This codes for CATSANSGTTGTGELFF.

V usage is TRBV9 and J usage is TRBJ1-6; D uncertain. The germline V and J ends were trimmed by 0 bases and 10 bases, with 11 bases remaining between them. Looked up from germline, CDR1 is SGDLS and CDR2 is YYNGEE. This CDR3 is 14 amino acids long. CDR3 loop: CASSVDEALSPLHF. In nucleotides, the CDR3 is TGTGCCAGCAGCGTAGATGAGGCGTTATCACCCCTCCACTTT.

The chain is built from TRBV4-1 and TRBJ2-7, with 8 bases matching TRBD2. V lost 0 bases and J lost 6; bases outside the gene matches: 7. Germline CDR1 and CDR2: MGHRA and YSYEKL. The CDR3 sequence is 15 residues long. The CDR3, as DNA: TGCGCCAGCAGCCAAGATCCCGGGGGGGCCGGCGAGCAGTACTTC. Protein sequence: CASSQDPGGAGEQYF.

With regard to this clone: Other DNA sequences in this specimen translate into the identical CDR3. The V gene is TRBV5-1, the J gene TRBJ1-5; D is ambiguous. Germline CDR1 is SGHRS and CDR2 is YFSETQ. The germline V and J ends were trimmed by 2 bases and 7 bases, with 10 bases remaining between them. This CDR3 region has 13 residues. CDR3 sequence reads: CASSLGPGQPQHF. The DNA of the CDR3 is TGCGCCAGCAGCTTAGGTCCAGGACAGCCCCAGCATTTT.

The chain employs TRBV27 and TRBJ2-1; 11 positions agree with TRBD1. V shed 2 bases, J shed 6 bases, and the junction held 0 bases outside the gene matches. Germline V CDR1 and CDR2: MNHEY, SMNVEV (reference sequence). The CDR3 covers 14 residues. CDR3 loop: CASSLGTGGNEQFF. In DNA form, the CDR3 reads TGTGCCAGCAGTTTAGGGACAGGGGGCAATGAGCAGTTCTTC.

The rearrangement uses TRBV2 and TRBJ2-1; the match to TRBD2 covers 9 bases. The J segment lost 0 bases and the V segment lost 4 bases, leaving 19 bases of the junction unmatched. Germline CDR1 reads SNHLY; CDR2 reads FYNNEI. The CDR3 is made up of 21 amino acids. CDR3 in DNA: TGTGCCAGCAGTGGTGGCGCTAGCGGGACCCATCCCTCTAGCTCCTACAATGAGCAGTTCTTC. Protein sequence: CASSGGASGTHPSSSYNEQFF.

The chain's CDR3 is CASSQTGTSGGWEQFF. CDR3 DNA: TGTGCCAGCAGCCAGACCGGGACTAGCGGGGGCTGGGAGCAGTTCTTC. The chain employs TRBV13 and TRBJ2-1; the match to TRBD2 covers 14 bases. The CDR3 is made up of 16 amino acids. Germline V gene lookup returns CDR1 PRHDT and CDR2 FYEKMQ (reference sequence). Germline trimming cut 5 bases from V and 10 bases from J; bases unmatched to any gene: 10.

For the CDR3, the DNA is TGTGCCAGCAGCTCGGCTAGCGGGAGATATAGCACAGATACGCAGTATTTT. The encoded protein is CASSSASGRYSTDTQYF. This sequence joins TRBV5-6 and TRBJ2-3; 10 positions match TRBD2. CDR3 size: 17 residues. Per the germline V gene, CDR1 is SGHDT and CDR2 is YYEEEE. The trim removed 3 bases at V and 0 bases at J, leaving 7 bases unmatched.

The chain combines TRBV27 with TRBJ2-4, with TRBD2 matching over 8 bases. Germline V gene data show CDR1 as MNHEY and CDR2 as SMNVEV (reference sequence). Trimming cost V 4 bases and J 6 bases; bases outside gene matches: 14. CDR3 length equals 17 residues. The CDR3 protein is CASSSARTPGGLNIQYF. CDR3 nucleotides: TGTGCCAGCAGTTCGGCCCGGACCCCGGGGGGGCTAAACATTCAGTACTTC.

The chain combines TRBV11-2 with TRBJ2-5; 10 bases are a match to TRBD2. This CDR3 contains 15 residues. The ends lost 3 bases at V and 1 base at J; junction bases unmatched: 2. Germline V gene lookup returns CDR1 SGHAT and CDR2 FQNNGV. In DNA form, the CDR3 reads TGTGCCAGCAGCTTTAGCGGGGGGAGCCAAGAGACCCAGTACTTC. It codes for CASSFSGGSQETQYF.

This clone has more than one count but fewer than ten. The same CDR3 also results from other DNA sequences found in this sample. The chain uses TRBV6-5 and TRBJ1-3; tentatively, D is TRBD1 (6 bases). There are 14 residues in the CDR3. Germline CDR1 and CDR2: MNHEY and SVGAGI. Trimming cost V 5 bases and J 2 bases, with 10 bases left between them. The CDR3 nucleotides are TGTGCCAGCAGTCCCCGGACAGCTGGAAACACCATATATTTT. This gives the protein CASSPRTAGNTIYF.

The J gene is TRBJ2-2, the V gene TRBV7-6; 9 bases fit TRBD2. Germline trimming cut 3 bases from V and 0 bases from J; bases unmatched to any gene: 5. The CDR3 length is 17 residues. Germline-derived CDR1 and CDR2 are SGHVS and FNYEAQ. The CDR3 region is CASSFPQRGANTGELFF. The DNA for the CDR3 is TGTGCCAGCAGCTTTCCTCAGCGGGGGGCGAACACCGGGGAGCTGTTTTTT.

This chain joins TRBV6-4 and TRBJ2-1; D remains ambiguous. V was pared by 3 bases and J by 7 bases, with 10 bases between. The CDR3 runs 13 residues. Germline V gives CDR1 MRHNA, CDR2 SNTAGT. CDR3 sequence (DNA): TGTGCCAGCAGTGAAGGATTACAGAATGAGCAGTTCTTC. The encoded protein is CASSEGLQNEQFF.

This CDR3 is CASSMTGGQLFF. Here the CDR3 DNA reads TGTGCCAGTAGTATGACAGGGGGCCAACTGTTTTTT. The chain links TRBV19 to TRBJ1-4; TRBD1 matches at 10 bases. V trimming: 3 bases; J trimming: 12 bases; junction bases outside the gene matches: 1. There are 12 residues in the CDR3. The germline V gene encodes CDR1 LNHDA and CDR2 SQIVND (reference sequence). The full variable domain, its missing parts supplied by reference TRBV19 and TRBJ1-4, is DGGITQSPKYLFRKEGQNVTLSCEQNLNHDAMYWYRQDPGQGLRLIYYSQIVNDFQKGDIAEGYSVSREKKESFPLTVTSAQKNPTAFYLCASSMTGGQLFFGSGTQLSVL.

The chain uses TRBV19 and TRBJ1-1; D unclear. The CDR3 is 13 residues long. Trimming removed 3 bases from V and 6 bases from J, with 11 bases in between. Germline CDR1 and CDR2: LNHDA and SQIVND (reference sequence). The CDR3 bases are TGTGCCAGTAGTATCGGAGCGGACGCTGAAGCTTTCTTT. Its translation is CASSIGADAEAFF.

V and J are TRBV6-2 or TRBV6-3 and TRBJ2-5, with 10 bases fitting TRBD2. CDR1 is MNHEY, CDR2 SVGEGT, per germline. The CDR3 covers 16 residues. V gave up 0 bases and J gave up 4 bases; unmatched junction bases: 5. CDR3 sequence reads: CASSYSWQRGGETQYF. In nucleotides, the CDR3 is TGTGCCAGCAGTTACTCGTGGCAGCGGGGGGGAGAGACCCAGTACTTC.

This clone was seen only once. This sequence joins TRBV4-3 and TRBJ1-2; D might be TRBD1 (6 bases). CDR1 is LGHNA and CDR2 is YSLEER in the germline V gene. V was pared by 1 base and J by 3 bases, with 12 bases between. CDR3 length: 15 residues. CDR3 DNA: TGCGCCAGCAGCCAAGTTAGGGGGGGAGACTATGGCTACACCTTC. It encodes CASSQVRGGDYGYTF.

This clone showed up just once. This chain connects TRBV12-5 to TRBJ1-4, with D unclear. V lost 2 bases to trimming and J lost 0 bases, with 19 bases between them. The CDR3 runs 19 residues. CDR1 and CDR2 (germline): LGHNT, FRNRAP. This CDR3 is CASGLREPSPLATNEKLFF. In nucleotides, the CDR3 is TGTGCTAGTGGTTTGAGGGAGCCCTCCCCCCTCGCAACTAATGAAAAACTGTTTTTT. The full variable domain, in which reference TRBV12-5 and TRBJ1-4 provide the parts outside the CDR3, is DARVTQTPRHKVTEMGQEVTMRCQPILGHNTVFWYRQTMMQGLELLAYFRNRAPLDDSGMPKDRFSAEMPDATLATLKIQPSEPRDSAVYFCASGLREPSPLATNEKLFFGSGTQLSVL.

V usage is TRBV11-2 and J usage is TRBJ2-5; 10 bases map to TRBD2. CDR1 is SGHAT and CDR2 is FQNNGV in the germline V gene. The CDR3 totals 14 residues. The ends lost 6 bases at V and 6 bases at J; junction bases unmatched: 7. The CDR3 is CASRKRGGGQTQYF. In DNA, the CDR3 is TGTGCCAGCAGAAAGCGGGGGGGCGGGCAGACCCAGTACTTC.